The 4 T cell receptor beta chains listed next were all sequenced from one sample in a study of monozygotic twins with inflammatory bowel disease. TCRdb re-called the 5' RACE reads and shows each CDR3 protein once, DNA omitted. The sample table sets out about 300,000 distinct CDR3 sequences. Specimen: blood. The receptors were sampled from a human donor with ulcerative colitis or Crohn's disease, or a healthy co-twin of an affected twin (not recorded which).

V gene TRBV7-7 combines with J gene TRBJ1-4. The germline gives CDR1 SSHAT, CDR2 FNYEAQ (reference sequence). The CDR3 extends over 15 amino acids. The CDR3 sequence is CASSLRRGANEKLFF.

The chain links TRBV12-3 or TRBV12-4 to TRBJ1-1; there is no DNA to check the TCRdb D call of TRBD1. This CDR3 has 14 residues. The CDR3: CASKRTGGKAEAFF.

The chain recombines TRBV7-3 with TRBJ2-2; checking the TCRdb D call of TRBD2 is not possible without DNA. This CDR3 contains 16 residues. The germline V gene has CDR1 SGHTA and CDR2 FQGTGA. Here the CDR3 reads CASSLSPAGSPGELFF.

This rearrangement joins TRBV7-8 to TRBJ1-6; checking the TCRdb D call of TRBD1 is not possible without DNA. The germline V gene has CDR1 SGHVS and CDR2 FQNEAQ. The CDR3 totals 16 residues. The CDR3 spells CASSLAPTVANSPLHF.